This T cell receptor beta chain was sequenced in a study of PD-1 blockade in classical Hodgkin lymphoma. Study overall: A 3 mg/kg intravenous dose of nivolumab was received by patients every 2 weeks.

Every patient had relapsed following autologous stem cell transplantation, and cohorts differed in brentuximab vedotin exposure. Purified CD4+ T cells were obtained from thawed PBMCs through magnetic negative selection. The CDR3 runs 15 residues. Germline values: CDR1 KGHSH, CDR2 LQKENI. Trimming shortened V by 7 bases and J by 2 bases, and 12 bases separated the two germline ends. Libraries were prepared by immunoSEQ multiplex PCR; TCRdb keeps only in-frame clonotypes and omits some of them. This table holds about 16,000 clones, 85% found once. The receptor was derived from a human donor with classical Hodgkin lymphoma. The V gene is TRBV18, the J gene TRBJ2-6; D perhaps matches TRBD1 (6 bases). The sequenced sample was CD4+ T cells from blood, obtained at baseline. The CDR3 sequence is CASFPTGAGANVLTF. In DNA form, the CDR3 reads TGTGCCAGCTTTCCGACAGGAGCTGGGGCCAACGTCCTGACTTTC.